Following are 7 T cell receptor beta chains from one sample sequenced in a study of cytotoxic CD8 clonotypes in ibrutinib-treated CLL. The protocol was immunoSEQ multiplex PCR, while the TCRdb copy is restricted to in-frame clones and leaves out a portion. Among about 150,000 clones, about 78% were seen once, and the ten largest hold 4.5% to 6.5%. The sample was PBMCs, taken after 24 months of ibrutinib treatment. These receptors all come from a human donor with chronic lymphocytic leukemia.

The rearrangement joins TRBV7-8 to TRBJ2-3; D gene unclear. Germline CDR1 SGHVS, CDR2 FQNEAQ. V was shortened by 1 base and J by 1 base, with 12 bases between the two germline ends. This CDR3 has 16 residues. The CDR3 is CASSLGRGDRTDTQYF. CDR3 coding DNA: TGTGCCAGCAGCTTAGGTCGTGGCGACCGCACAGATACGCAGTATTTT.

The CDR3 bases are TGTGCCAGCAGTTATTCGGTCCGGGCCGAGCAGTACTTC. It is translated as CASSYSVRAEQYF. The rearrangement uses TRBV6-5 and TRBJ2-7; unclear D gene. Germline CDR1 and CDR2: MNHEY and SVGAGI. Trimming removed 3 bases at V and 6 bases at J, with 12 bases between. The CDR3 is 13 amino acids.

This clone was counted only a few times. The V gene is TRBV7-3, the J gene TRBJ2-3, with D possibly matching TRBD1 (7 bases). The V gene lost 5 bases and the J gene lost 6 bases, with 18 bases spanning the gap. This CDR3 is 15 amino acids long. CDR1 and CDR2 (germline): SGHTA, FQGTGA. CDR3 in amino acids: CASSPRGVRADTQYF. Here the CDR3 DNA reads TGTGCCAGCAGCCCCAGGGGGGTTAGGGCCGATACGCAGTATTTT. The full variable domain, with the rest looked up from reference TRBV7-3 and TRBJ2-3, is GAGVSQTPSNKVTEKGKYVELRCDPISGHTALYWYRQSLGQGPEFLIYFQGTGAADDSGLPNDRFFAVRPEGSVSTLKIQRTERGDSAVYLCASSPRGVRADTQYFGPGTRLTVL.

V is TRBV7-9 and J is TRBJ2-2; D unclear. The CDR3 totals 15 residues. V was clipped by 1 base and J by 3 bases, with 9 bases between them. Per germline, CDR1 SEHNR and CDR2 FQNEAQ (reference sequence). The DNA for the CDR3 is TGTGCCAGCAGCTTAGAGATAGGGTACACCGGGGAGCTGTTTTTT. It codes for CASSLEIGYTGELFF.

This clone showed up just a few times. The V gene is TRBV7-9, the J gene TRBJ2-7; D is tentatively TRBD1 or TRBD2 (5 bases each). The CDR3 runs to 12 residues. The germline V gene has CDR1 SEHNR and CDR2 FQNEAQ (reference sequence). Trimming removed 5 bases at V and 3 bases at J, with 8 bases between. CDR3 coding DNA: TGTGCCAGCAGCACAGGAGGCTACGAGCAGTACTTC. Amino acid sequence: CASSTGGYEQYF.

This chain connects TRBV28 to TRBJ1-1; no firm D call. Germline CDR1 and CDR2: MDHEN and SYDVKM. The germline V and J ends were trimmed by 3 bases and 1 base, with 12 bases remaining between them. The CDR3 loop spans 15 amino acids. The CDR3 here is CASSLPLWGNTEAFF. The CDR3 DNA follows: TGTGCCAGCAGTTTGCCCCTCTGGGGGAACACTGAAGCTTTCTTT.

This chain links TRBV7-8 with TRBJ1-1, with 7 bases fitting TRBD1. There are 13 residues in the CDR3. V gave up 8 bases and J gave up 4 bases; unmatched junction bases: 7. Germline V gene data show CDR1 as SGHVS and CDR2 as FQNEAQ. CDR3 amino acids: CASRSRGGTEAFF. The CDR3, as DNA: TGTGCCAGCCGATCCAGGGGGGGCACTGAAGCTTTCTTT.